This T cell receptor (beta chain) was sequenced for a study of cytomegalovirus exposure and HLA in healthy donors. PCR amplification relied on 60 Vbeta primers (plus 13 Jbeta primers). Libraries were prepared by immunoSEQ multiplex PCR; TCRdb keeps only in-frame clonotypes and omits some of them. The data hold approximately 100,000 clones, with around two thirds observed a single time. In the case of this clone: What it binds is not known.

General observations from the study: Among TCR sequences, most were rare, though some public TCRs appeared in many donors. Donors were assumed by presence/absence analyses to have roughly uniform sequencing depth. In vitro, three CMV-associated chains proved specific for CMV antigens. Most TCR beta V segments were productive about 87% or about 30% of the time in an earlier analysis.

The receptor's source is a man in his thirties or forties in good health and CMV-seropositive. Sequencing was done on a sample of PBMCs.

This CDR3 is CACLQGESTEAFF. The CDR3 region has the DNA TGTGCCTGTCTACAGGGTGAGAGCACTGAAGCTTTCTTT. The genes are TRBV30 and TRBJ1-1; D is possibly TRBD1 (6 bases). There are 13 residues in the CDR3. Germline values: CDR1 GTSNPN, CDR2 SVGIG (reference sequence). V shed 6 bases and J shed 4 bases, with 15 bases lying between them.